The next 15 T cell receptor beta chains were all read from a single sample in a study of T cell clonality in common variable immunodeficiency. Using immunoSEQ multiplex PCR, the repertoire was profiled, and TCRdb retains in-frame clones only, with some absent. Sampling found tens of thousands of clones, none seen once. The material sequenced was peripheral blood mononuclear cells. These receptors all stem from a person between 18 and 75 years old in good health.

On this clone itself: The read falls 3 residues short of the CDR3 end, and the missing part is taken from the germline J gene. J is TRBJ1-1 and V is TRBV19, with D perhaps TRBD1 (6 bases). Germline V CDR1 and CDR2: LNHDA, SQIVND (reference sequence). Trimming pared 7 bases from V and 7 bases from J, leaving 13 bases between. This CDR3 is 12 amino acids long. The covered CDR3 bases are TGTGCCAGTACGACAGGCCTAAGTGAA. Its translation: CASTTGLSE. The whole CDR3 sequence is CASTTGLSEAFF. The variable domain in full, with the rest retrieved from reference TRBV19 and TRBJ1-1, is DGGITQSPKYLFRKEGQNVTLSCEQNLNHDAMYWYRQDPGQGLRLIYYSQIVNDFQKGDIAEGYSVSREKKESFPLTVTSAQKNPTAFYLCASTTGLSEAFFGQGTRLTVV.

This clone was observed at least ten times. The read ends 3 residues before the CDR3 terminus; that terminus is restored from the germline J gene. The chain has TRBV7-6 and TRBJ2-7, with a tentative D call TRBD2 (6 bases). CDR3 length equals 13 residues. Trimming pared 1 base from V and 6 bases from J, leaving 10 bases between. Germline V lookup: CDR1 SGHVS, CDR2 FNYEAQ. The CDR3 reads CASSLGRRVEQYF. The sequenced CDR3 bases are TGTGCCAGCAGCTTAGGTAGGAGGGTCGAG.

This clone was picked up many times. The CDR3 end lies 3 residues beyond the end of the read and is filled in from the germline J gene. The chain carries TRBV20-1 and TRBJ2-3, with TRBD2 matching over 12 bases. Germline V gives CDR1 DFQATT, CDR2 SNEGSKA (reference sequence). CDR3 length equals 15 residues. After removal of 2 bases from V and 7 bases from J, the junction contained 7 bases not matched to a gene. The CDR3 sequence is CSARQTSGSSNTQYF. The covered CDR3 bases are TGCAGTGCTAGACAGACTAGCGGGAGTTCGAATACG.

The table lists this clone with a few counts. The sequenced fragment ends 3 residues before the CDR3 boundary, so the rest is inferred from the germline J gene. The gene calls are TRBV30 and TRBJ1-6; D is possibly TRBD1 (6 bases). Germline V gene sequence: CDR1 GTSNPN, CDR2 SVGIG (reference sequence). The CDR3 extends over 14 amino acids. The V gene lost 4 bases and the J gene lost 1 base, with 8 bases spanning the gap. CDR3 in amino acids: CAWMQGSYNSPLHF. The CDR3 bases that were read are TGTGCCTGGATGCAGGGGTCCTATAATTCACCC.

At least ten counts were recorded for this clone. One end of the junction varies from germline; a read error may be responsible. The CDR3 is cut off 3 residues early in the read; its end comes from the germline J gene. This chain uses TRBV4-2 with TRBJ1-4; 8 bases are a match to TRBD1. Germline CDR1 reads LGHNA; CDR2 reads YNFKEQ. The CDR3 extends over 16 amino acids. The DNA read from the CDR3 is TGCGCCAGCAGCCAAAGGGGACAGGCAACTAATGAAAAA. Translated: CASSQRGQATNEK. The whole CDR3 sequence reads CASSQRGQATNEKLFF.

This clone was counted at least ten times. The CDR3 goes on 3 residues after the read ends, and that part is filled in from the germline J gene. Within the sample, other DNA sequences also encode this same CDR3. The chain combines TRBV6-2 or TRBV6-3 with TRBJ1-5; D remains ambiguous. The germline CDR1 and CDR2 sequences are MNHEY and SVGEGT. Between the trimmed V and J ends, which lost 2 bases and 9 bases, there was a span of 11 bases. The CDR3 runs to 13 residues. Incomplete CDR3 DNA: TGTGCCAGCAGTTACGAGGCGGGTCGGCCC. Translating gives CASSYEAGRP. The full CDR3 is CASSYEAGRPQHF.

This clone came up many times. Sequencing ends 3 residues short of the CDR3 end; the germline J gene provides the rest. This chain connects TRBV7-8 to TRBJ1-2; TRBD1 agrees at 9 bases. The CDR3 runs to 14 residues. After removal of 5 bases from V and 4 bases from J, the junction contained 5 bases not matched to a gene. Germline V gives CDR1 SGHVS, CDR2 FQNEAQ. The CDR3 loop is CASSEGQGLYGYTF. The sequenced CDR3 bases are TGTGCCAGCAGCGAGGGACAGGGACTCTATGGC. Full variable domain (outside the CDR3, taken from reference TRBV7-8 and TRBJ1-2): GAGVSQSPRYKVAKRGQDVALRCDPISGHVSLFWYQQALGQGPEFLTYFQNEAQLDKSGLPSDRFFAERPEGSVSTLKIQRTQQEDSAVYLCASSEGQGLYGYTFGSGTRLTVV.

The table lists this clone with many counts. The read finishes 3 residues shy of the CDR3 end, and the germline J gene is used to complete it. The chain uses TRBV19 and TRBJ2-5, with a weak D call TRBD2 (5 bases). The germline V gene has CDR1 LNHDA and CDR2 SQIVND (reference sequence). The CDR3 is made up of 15 amino acids. Trimming stripped 0 bases from V and 4 bases from J, with 12 bases between. CDR3 bases read: TGTGCCAGTAGTATAGATTATGCGCGGGTAGAGACC. Translated, it gives CASSIDYARVET. The whole CDR3 protein is CASSIDYARVETQYF.

Ten or more counts support this clone. Coverage ceases 3 residues before the CDR3 finishes, and the germline J gene fills in the end. V gene TRBV10-3 combines with J gene TRBJ2-2; 7 bases match TRBD1. The CDR3 is 15 amino acids. The germline V gene encodes CDR1 ENHRY and CDR2 SYGVKD. Trimming cost V 6 bases and J 1 base; bases outside gene matches: 5. The CDR3 loop reads CAIRTGTENTGELFF. Incomplete CDR3 DNA: TGTGCCATCAGGACGGGGACAGAGAACACCGGGGAG.

This clone has a count of ten or more. The read falls 3 residues short of the CDR3 end, and the missing part is taken from the germline J gene. The rearrangement joins TRBV5-5 to TRBJ1-1, with D perhaps matching TRBD1 (6 bases). The CDR3 totals 14 residues. Trimming pared 6 bases from V and 0 bases from J, leaving 12 bases between. CDR1 is SGHKS, CDR2 YYEKEE, per germline (reference sequence). The CDR3: CASTTGQLNTEAFF. The sequenced part of the CDR3 DNA is TGTGCCAGCACCACCGGACAGCTGAACACTGAA. The full variable domain, its missing parts supplied by reference TRBV5-5 and TRBJ1-1, is DAGVTQSPTHLIKTRGQQVTLRCSPISGHKSVSWYQQVLGQGPQFIFQYYEKEERGRGNFPDRFSARQFPNYSSELNVNALLLGDSALYLCASTTGQLNTEAFFGQGTRLTVV.

This clone was seen only a few times. The read ends 3 residues shy of where the CDR3 ends; the end is completed using the germline J gene. The rearrangement uses TRBV7-9 and TRBJ2-3; 11 nucleotides line up with TRBD2. This CDR3 contains 15 residues. J was trimmed by 2 bases and V by 5 bases; bases with no gene match: 3. Germline CDR1 is SEHNR and CDR2 is FQNEAQ (reference sequence). The CDR3 DNA, read in part, is TGTGCCAGCAGCGTGACTAGCGGGACCACAGATACG. It specifies CASSVTSGTTDT. The whole CDR3 sequence reads CASSVTSGTTDTQYF.

This clone was recorded many times. The CDR3 loop reads CSASGGSTDTQYF. The sequenced CDR3 bases are TGCAGTGCTAGCGGGGGGAGCACAGATACG. This sequence joins TRBV20-1 and TRBJ2-3, with TRBD2 matching 7 bases. The observed sequence ends 3 residues before the CDR3 terminus, with the missing tail filled in from the germline J gene. The CDR3 sequence is 13 residues long. The junction had 0 bases not matched to a gene; V was cut back by 3 bases and J by 0 bases. The germline V gene has CDR1 DFQATT and CDR2 SNEGSKA (reference sequence).

This clone was picked up many times. The observed sequence ends 3 residues before the CDR3 terminus, with the missing tail filled in from the germline J gene. The rearrangement joins TRBV6-2 or TRBV6-3 to TRBJ2-7, with D hard to call. This CDR3 contains 14 residues. Germline CDR1 reads MNHEY; CDR2 reads SVGEGT. Trimming removed 4 bases at V and 2 bases at J, with 12 bases between. The CDR3 bases that were read are TGTGCCAGCAGTTCCAAAACAAACACCTACGAG. It specifies CASSSKTNTYE. In full, the CDR3 is CASSSKTNTYEQYF.

In this sample, this clone turned up many times. From the germline J gene comes the end of the CDR3, since the read stops 3 residues before it. The genes are TRBV7-2 and TRBJ1-2; the match to TRBD1 covers 9 bases. The CDR3 contains 15 residues. Germline CDR1 SGHTA, CDR2 FQGNSA. The DNA read from the CDR3 is TGTGCCAGCAGCTTAAACCGGGACAGGGTTGGCGGC. Amino acids: CASSLNRDRVGG. The complete CDR3 reads CASSLNRDRVGGYTF.

Ten or more counts support this clone. The CDR3 goes on 3 residues after the read ends, and that part is filled in from the germline J gene. The rearrangement links TRBV7-3 to TRBJ2-3; 11 bases align to TRBD2. The CDR3 is 14 amino acids. The V gene's germline CDR1 is SGHTA and CDR2 FQGTGA. The ends lost 5 bases at V and 5 bases at J; junction bases unmatched: 3. Incomplete CDR3 DNA: TGTGCCAGCAGCGTACTAGCGGGGGAAGATACG. Protein product: CASSVLAGEDT. The whole CDR3 reads CASSVLAGEDTQYF.